Listed below are T cell receptor beta chains from one sample, sequenced in a study of lymphopenia after photon versus proton radiotherapy. Libraries were prepared by immunoSEQ multiplex PCR; TCRdb keeps only in-frame clonotypes and omits some of them. The sample includes about 16,000 clones, roughly nine tenths seen only once; the top ten take under 65%. Here the sequenced sample was peripheral blood, taken from a patient treated with proton-based radiotherapy. These receptors were taken from a woman aged 55-70 years with cholangiocarcinoma. Some clones in this sample may be carry-over from other donors' samples. CDR3s include the opening cysteine and the closing phenylalanine or tryptophan. Fields, in order: clone size, D gene, V gene, J gene, CDR3 protein, CDR3 DNA. D genes are given only for firm matches. The size field is filled for only some rows; it gives once, few, many or a size class.

clone_size: NA; d_call: NA; v_call: TRBV5-1; j_call: TRBJ1-5; cdr3_aa: CASSFDGNQPQHF; cdr3_nt: TGCGCCAGCAGCTTTGATGGGAATCAGCCCCAGCATTTT
clone_size: once; d_call: TRBD1; v_call: TRBV9; j_call: TRBJ1-1; cdr3_aa: CASSVTGALNTEAFF; cdr3_nt: TGTGCCAGCAGCGTCACAGGGGCCCTGAACACTGAAGCTTTCTTT
clone_size: NA; d_call: NA; v_call: TRBV7-6; j_call: TRBJ1-3; cdr3_aa: CASSLARGSGNTIYF; cdr3_nt: TGTGCCAGCAGCTTAGCGCGGGGTTCTGGAAACACCATATATTTT
clone_size: NA; d_call: NA; v_call: TRBV5-1; j_call: TRBJ1-5; cdr3_aa: CASSFDSNQPQHF; cdr3_nt: TGCGCCAGCAGCTTCGATAGCAATCAGCCCCAGCATTTT
clone_size: NA; d_call: TRBD1; v_call: TRBV7-2; j_call: TRBJ2-1; cdr3_aa: CASSFSHRGYGEQFF; cdr3_nt: TGTGCCAGCAGCTTTTCCCACAGGGGGTACGGTGAGCAGTTCTTC
clone_size: NA; d_call: NA; v_call: TRBV6-1; j_call: TRBJ1-3; cdr3_aa: CASSERSGSSGNTIYF; cdr3_nt: TGTGCCAGCAGTGAAAGAAGCGGCTCCTCTGGAAACACCATATATTTT
clone_size: NA; d_call: NA; v_call: TRBV2; j_call: TRBJ2-1; cdr3_aa: CASSNLRGLGEQFF; cdr3_nt: TGTGCCAGCAGTAACCTCCGGGGCCTAGGGGAGCAGTTCTTC
clone_size: NA; d_call: NA; v_call: TRBV5-1; j_call: TRBJ1-6; cdr3_aa: CASSLGSEYNSPLHF; cdr3_nt: TGCGCCAGCAGCTTAGGATCAGAGTATAATTCACCCCTCCACTTT
clone_size: NA; d_call: NA; v_call: TRBV7-9; j_call: TRBJ1-3; cdr3_aa: CASSLVRQAVLSGNTIYF; cdr3_nt: TGTGCCAGCAGCTTAGTTCGACAGGCCGTCCTCTCTGGAAACACCATATATTTT
clone_size: NA; d_call: TRBD1; v_call: TRBV2; j_call: TRBJ2-2; cdr3_aa: CASTTGGRNTGELFF; cdr3_nt: TGTGCCAGTACAACAGGGGGGCGAAACACCGGGGAGCTGTTTTTT
clone_size: NA; d_call: NA; v_call: TRBV27; j_call: TRBJ2-3; cdr3_aa: CASSLRNMADTQYF; cdr3_nt: TGTGCCAGCAGTTTGAGAAATATGGCAGATACGCAGTATTTT
clone_size: NA; d_call: TRBD2; v_call: TRBV7-3; j_call: TRBJ2-2; cdr3_aa: CASSLTPSLGSGDRDGELFF; cdr3_nt: TGTGCCAGCAGCTTAACCCCCTCACTTGGAAGCGGGGACCGCGATGGGGAGCTGTTTTTT
clone_size: NA; d_call: TRBD1; v_call: TRBV7-9; j_call: TRBJ2-1; cdr3_aa: CASTSGTGGSGGYNEQFF; cdr3_nt: TGTGCCAGCACCTCGGGGACAGGGGGCTCTGGGGGCTACAATGAGCAGTTCTTC
clone_size: NA; d_call: NA; v_call: TRBV18; j_call: TRBJ1-6; cdr3_aa: CASSRGPDADSPLHF; cdr3_nt: TGTGCCAGCTCACGGGGACCCGATGCGGATTCACCCCTCCACTTT
clone_size: NA; d_call: NA; v_call: TRBV7-2; j_call: TRBJ1-2; cdr3_aa: CASSLGLGGGGYTF; cdr3_nt: TGTGCCAGCAGCTTAGGCCTCGGGGGTGGAGGCTACACCTTC
clone_size: NA; d_call: NA; v_call: TRBV5-1; j_call: TRBJ2-4; cdr3_aa: CASSSESGIQYF; cdr3_nt: TGCGCCAGCAGCTCTGAATCGGGCATTCAGTACTTC
clone_size: NA; d_call: NA; v_call: TRBV5-1; j_call: TRBJ2-2; cdr3_aa: CASSSGPNTGELFF; cdr3_nt: TGCGCCAGCAGTTCGGGGCCGAACACCGGGGAGCTGTTTTTT
clone_size: NA; d_call: TRBD1; v_call: TRBV10-3; j_call: TRBJ1-3; cdr3_aa: CAVRGRGQEDTIYF; cdr3_nt: TGTGCCGTTCGAGGCAGGGGGCAGGAGGACACCATATATTTT
clone_size: once; d_call: NA; v_call: TRBV4-1; j_call: TRBJ1-1; cdr3_aa: CASSPLAGPGTPEAFF; cdr3_nt: TGCGCCAGCAGCCCATTAGCTGGACCTGGGACGCCCGAGGCTTTCTTT
clone_size: NA; d_call: NA; v_call: TRBV30; j_call: TRBJ1-6; cdr3_aa: CAWMGGARSPLHF; cdr3_nt: TGTGCCTGGATGGGGGGGGCACGATCACCCCTCCACTTT
clone_size: NA; d_call: NA; v_call: TRBV2; j_call: TRBJ1-1; cdr3_aa: CASSEGLEAFF; cdr3_nt: TGTGCCAGCAGTGAGGGACTAGAAGCTTTCTTT
clone_size: NA; d_call: NA; v_call: TRBV19; j_call: TRBJ2-2; cdr3_aa: CASSPPEGATGELFF; cdr3_nt: TGTGCCAGTAGTCCCCCGGAGGGGGCGACCGGGGAGCTGTTTTTT
clone_size: NA; d_call: TRBD2; v_call: TRBV7-8; j_call: TRBJ2-7; cdr3_aa: CASSSAGRSSYEQYF; cdr3_nt: TGTGCCAGCAGCTCAGCGGGGAGGAGCTCCTACGAGCAGTACTTC
clone_size: NA; d_call: NA; v_call: TRBV9; j_call: TRBJ2-1; cdr3_aa: CASSVGQTRLGNEQFF; cdr3_nt: TGTGCCAGCAGCGTAGGACAGACCCGCCTAGGCAATGAGCAGTTCTTC
clone_size: NA; d_call: NA; v_call: TRBV27; j_call: TRBJ2-4; cdr3_aa: CASRNDGSQNIQYF; cdr3_nt: TGTGCCAGCAGGAACGACGGCTCTCAGAACATTCAGTACTTC
clone_size: NA; d_call: TRBD1; v_call: TRBV19; j_call: TRBJ1-4; cdr3_aa: CASRHPGTGREKLFF; cdr3_nt: TGTGCCAGTAGACACCCCGGGACAGGGCGTGAAAAACTGTTTTTT
clone_size: NA; d_call: TRBD1; v_call: TRBV27; j_call: TRBJ1-6; cdr3_aa: CASRGTGRGSPLHF; cdr3_nt: TGTGCCAGCAGGGGGACAGGCCGGGGTTCACCCCTCCACTTT
clone_size: NA; d_call: TRBD1; v_call: TRBV27; j_call: TRBJ1-2; cdr3_aa: CASSPQGATWGYTF; cdr3_nt: TGTGCCAGCAGCCCTCAGGGGGCGACTTGGGGCTACACCTTC
clone_size: NA; d_call: NA; v_call: TRBV6-1; j_call: TRBJ1-2; cdr3_aa: CASTASRGTPYGYTF; cdr3_nt: TGTGCCAGCACTGCGTCAAGGGGGACACCTTATGGCTACACCTTC
clone_size: NA; d_call: TRBD2; v_call: TRBV11-3; j_call: TRBJ2-3; cdr3_aa: CASSPRTSGGANTQYF; cdr3_nt: TGTGCCAGCAGCCCCCGGACTAGCGGGGGGGCCAATACGCAGTATTTT
clone_size: NA; d_call: TRBD2; v_call: TRBV5-1; j_call: TRBJ2-2; cdr3_aa: CASSLVTGGTGELFF; cdr3_nt: TGCGCCAGCAGCTTAGTTACGGGGGGCACCGGGGAGCTGTTTTTT
clone_size: NA; d_call: TRBD2; v_call: TRBV27; j_call: TRBJ2-7; cdr3_aa: CASSAAGLTYEQYF; cdr3_nt: TGTGCCAGCAGCGCAGCGGGGCTTACCTACGAGCAGTACTTC
clone_size: NA; d_call: NA; v_call: TRBV7-9; j_call: TRBJ1-1; cdr3_aa: CASSSESLPNTEAFF; cdr3_nt: TGTGCCAGCAGCTCAGAAAGCCTCCCGAACACTGAAGCTTTCTTT
clone_size: NA; d_call: TRBD1; v_call: TRBV18; j_call: TRBJ2-7; cdr3_aa: CASSSILGQGSYEQYF; cdr3_nt: TGTGCCAGCTCATCAATTTTAGGACAGGGCTCCTACGAGCAGTACTTC
clone_size: NA; d_call: NA; v_call: TRBV11-3; j_call: TRBJ1-1; cdr3_aa: CASSTDSYTEAFF; cdr3_nt: TGTGCCAGCAGCACGGACAGTTACACTGAAGCTTTCTTT
clone_size: NA; d_call: NA; v_call: TRBV27; j_call: TRBJ2-3; cdr3_aa: CASRHKAAFSTDTQYF; cdr3_nt: TGTGCCAGCAGGCACAAAGCAGCATTCAGCACAGATACGCAGTATTTT
clone_size: NA; d_call: NA; v_call: TRBV30; j_call: TRBJ2-3; cdr3_aa: CAWSNSDTQYF; cdr3_nt: TGTGCCTGGAGCAACTCAGATACGCAGTATTTT
clone_size: NA; d_call: TRBD2; v_call: TRBV6-5; j_call: TRBJ2-7; cdr3_aa: CASSFLAGDVEQYF; cdr3_nt: TGTGCCAGCAGTTTTTTAGCGGGGGATGTTGAGCAGTACTTC
clone_size: NA; d_call: NA; v_call: TRBV5-6; j_call: TRBJ2-3; cdr3_aa: CASSLALFTDTQYF; cdr3_nt: TGTGCCAGCAGCTTGGCACTATTCACAGATACGCAGTATTTT
clone_size: NA; d_call: TRBD1; v_call: TRBV9; j_call: TRBJ1-4; cdr3_aa: CASSPGQVWEKLFF; cdr3_nt: TGTGCCAGCAGCCCAGGACAGGTTTGGGAAAAACTGTTTTTT
clone_size: NA; d_call: NA; v_call: TRBV30; j_call: TRBJ1-4; cdr3_aa: CAWSAGVYEKLFF; cdr3_nt: TGTGCCTGGAGTGCAGGGGTATATGAAAAACTGTTTTTT
clone_size: NA; d_call: NA; v_call: TRBV5-1; j_call: TRBJ2-3; cdr3_aa: CASSLAAGAGDTQYF; cdr3_nt: TGCGCCAGCAGCTTGGCCGCGGGGGCTGGGGATACGCAGTATTTT
clone_size: NA; d_call: TRBD1; v_call: TRBV10-1; j_call: TRBJ2-7; cdr3_aa: CASSEFPGQGYEQYF; cdr3_nt: TGCGCCAGCAGTGAGTTTCCGGGACAGGGGTACGAGCAGTACTTC
clone_size: NA; d_call: NA; v_call: TRBV2; j_call: TRBJ1-4; cdr3_aa: CASRDRESEKLFF; cdr3_nt: TGTGCCAGCAGGGATCGGGAAAGTGAAAAACTGTTTTTT
clone_size: NA; d_call: NA; v_call: TRBV5-6; j_call: TRBJ1-1; cdr3_aa: CASSFPRSPEAFF; cdr3_nt: TGTGCCAGCAGCTTCCCCAGGTCCCCTGAAGCTTTCTTT
clone_size: NA; d_call: NA; v_call: TRBV5-5; j_call: TRBJ2-3; cdr3_aa: CASSQPAGASTDTQYF; cdr3_nt: TGTGCCAGCAGCCAGCCTGCAGGGGCCAGCACAGATACGCAGTATTTT
clone_size: NA; d_call: TRBD1; v_call: TRBV5-8; j_call: TRBJ2-1; cdr3_aa: CASLRDSTYNEQFF; cdr3_nt: TGTGCCAGCTTAAGGGACAGCACCTACAATGAGCAGTTCTTC
clone_size: once; d_call: NA; v_call: TRBV5-4; j_call: TRBJ2-3; cdr3_aa: CASSFRRDSNTDTQYF; cdr3_nt: TGTGCCAGCAGCTTTAGGCGTGATAGCAACACAGATACGCAGTATTTT
clone_size: NA; d_call: TRBD2; v_call: TRBV14; j_call: TRBJ2-1; cdr3_aa: CASSQGSGGAYNEQFF; cdr3_nt: TGTGCCAGCAGCCAAGGGAGCGGGGGAGCCTACAATGAGCAGTTCTTC
clone_size: NA; d_call: NA; v_call: TRBV29-1; j_call: TRBJ2-7; cdr3_aa: CSVEGESYEQYF; cdr3_nt: TGCAGCGTTGAGGGTGAGTCCTACGAGCAGTACTTC
clone_size: NA; d_call: NA; v_call: TRBV6-6; j_call: TRBJ2-1; cdr3_aa: CASSDPREAGHEQFF; cdr3_nt: TGTGCCAGCAGTGATCCCAGAGAGGCTGGGCATGAGCAGTTCTTC
clone_size: NA; d_call: NA; v_call: TRBV6-4; j_call: TRBJ2-3; cdr3_aa: CASSEGGHTDTQYF; cdr3_nt: TGTGCCAGCAGTGAGGGGGGGCACACAGATACGCAGTATTTT
clone_size: NA; d_call: NA; v_call: TRBV6-1; j_call: TRBJ2-7; cdr3_aa: CASSEAVTNYEQYF; cdr3_nt: TGTGCCAGCAGTGAAGCAGTAACCAACTACGAGCAGTACTTC
clone_size: NA; d_call: TRBD2; v_call: TRBV7-3; j_call: TRBJ2-3; cdr3_aa: CASSFTGGLTDTQYF; cdr3_nt: TGTGCCAGCAGTTTTACGGGGGGGCTCACAGATACGCAGTATTTT